This passage covers 15 T cell receptor beta chains from one sample sequenced in a study of T-cell reconstitution after alpha-beta-depleted transplantation in children. A TCRbeta library incorporating unique molecular identifiers was prepared. MiXCR, applied by TCRdb to the PCR reads, yields one record per CDR3 protein. This sample has over 550,000 distinct CDR3 sequences, with roughly a tenth found just once. Specimen: PBMCs from the stem cell graft donor, collected from the stem cell graft. These receptors originate from a human donor who donated a stem cell graft to a child with acute myeloid leukemia.

Ten or more counts support this clonotype. V gene TRBV6-1 combines with J gene TRBJ2-2, with D maybe TRBD1 (6 bases). Germline CDR1 and CDR2: MNHNS and SASEGT. The CDR3 runs to 15 residues. The V gene lost 5 bases and the J gene lost 0 bases, with 10 bases spanning the gap. CDR3 region: CASSMDSANTGELFF. CDR3 DNA sequence: TGTGCCAGCAGTATGGACAGCGCGAACACCGGGGAGCTGTTTTTT.

This clonotype was counted once. The chain recombines TRBV11-1 with TRBJ2-1; TRBD1 agrees at 11 bases. Trimming at V came to 5 bases and at J to 7 bases, leaving 16 bases not matched to a gene. CDR3 size: 18 residues. The germline V gene has CDR1 SGHAT and CDR2 FQDESV (reference sequence). This chain's CDR3 is CASSPGTGGIGPRNEQFF. CDR3 bases: TGTGCCAGCAGCCCAGGGACAGGGGGAATCGGGCCTCGGAATGAGCAGTTCTTC.

This clonotype was picked up many times. V usage is TRBV29-1 and J usage is TRBJ2-3, with no clear D. Germline V gene data show CDR1 as SQVTM and CDR2 as ANQGSEA. Trimming took 0 bases from V and 0 from J, leaving 4 bases between them. The CDR3 runs to 13 residues. CDR3 DNA sequence: TGCAGCGTTGAAGAAGGGAGCACAGATACGCAGTATTTT. Translating it yields CSVEEGSTDTQYF.

This clonotype was found many times. This rearrangement joins TRBV5-1 to TRBJ2-7; 7 positions agree with TRBD1. V was clipped by 1 base and J by 2 bases; unmatched bases: 9. The CDR3 is 16 residues long. Germline CDR1 SGHRS, CDR2 YFSETQ. CDR3: CASSLNPGTETYEQYF. The CDR3 coding sequence is TGCGCCAGCAGCTTGAATCCCGGGACAGAAACCTACGAGCAGTACTTC.

The chain has TRBV20-1 and TRBJ2-5; D unresolved. CDR3 length: 10 residues. Trimming stripped 6 bases from V and 5 bases from J, with 7 bases between. The germline gives CDR1 DFQATT, CDR2 SNEGSKA (reference sequence). In DNA form, the CDR3 reads TGCAGTGCCTTACTGGAGACCCAGTACTTC. The encoded protein is CSALLETQYF.

This clonotype was seen many times. The CDR3 ends on some other residue instead of the conserved phenylalanine or tryptophan, so this is likely a read error. V and J are TRBV5-1 and TRBJ2-5, with D possibly matching TRBD2 (5 bases). Germline V gene sequence: CDR1 SGHRS, CDR2 YFSETQ. The CDR3 is 13 residues long. The V end lost 1 base, the J end lost 3 bases, and 7 bases lay between the germline ends. CDR3 sequence reads: CASSLIGKETQYL. CDR3 DNA sequence: TGCGCCAGCAGCTTGATCGGGAAAGAGACCCAGTACCTC.

This clonotype was picked up a small number of times. This sequence joins TRBV6-5 and TRBJ1-5, with 9 bases identical to TRBD1. The CDR3 totals 16 residues. Per the germline V gene, CDR1 is MNHEY and CDR2 is SVGAGI. J gave up 2 bases and V 6 bases, and 8 bases lay outside the gene matches. Here the CDR3 reads CASSRRTGDGNQPQHF. In DNA form, the CDR3 reads TGTGCCAGCAGCCGCCGGACAGGGGATGGCAATCAGCCCCAGCATTTT.

V gene TRBV14 combines with J gene TRBJ2-3, with 11 bases that match TRBD2. CDR1 is SGHDN, CDR2 FVKESK, per germline. This CDR3 is 21 amino acids long. Trimming at V came to 0 bases and at J to 0 bases, leaving 14 bases not matched to a gene. In nucleotides, the CDR3 is TGTGCCAGCAGCCAAGATGTGGTAGCGGGAGGGCCAGAGACTAGCACAGATACGCAGTATTTT. Translating gives CASSQDVVAGGPETSTDTQYF.

The sample holds a few counts of this clonotype. The J gene is TRBJ2-5, the V gene TRBV15, with a tentative D call TRBD2 (6 bases). The CDR3 totals 15 residues. V was cut by 0 bases and J by 5 bases, with 13 bases left in between. Germline V gene sequence: CDR1 LNHNV, CDR2 YYDKDF (reference sequence). The CDR3 DNA is TGTGCCACCAGCAGAGATCTTGGCGGGGAGGAGACCCAGTACTTC. Protein sequence: CATSRDLGGEETQYF.

The chain carries TRBV7-2 and TRBJ2-7, with 14 bases fitting TRBD2. The CDR3 is 19 residues long. V was pared by 2 bases and J by 5 bases, with 14 bases of the junction left unmatched. CDR1 and CDR2 (germline): SGHTA, FQGNSA. The CDR3 loop reads CASSLRDPLRTSGRNEQYF. CDR3 DNA: TGTGCCAGCAGCTTACGCGACCCACTCCGGACTAGCGGGAGGAACGAGCAGTACTTC.

The sample holds many counts of this clonotype. The V gene is TRBV6-6, the J gene TRBJ1-2; a possible D gene is TRBD1 (5 bases). V was shortened by 3 bases and J by 3 bases, with 8 bases between the two germline ends. The CDR3 has 13 amino acids. Germline CDR1 MNHNY, CDR2 SVGAGI (reference sequence). For the CDR3, the DNA is TGTGCCAGCAGTTATGGGGGACACTATGGCTACACCTTC. Translated: CASSYGGHYGYTF.

This clonotype has more than one count but fewer than ten. J is TRBJ2-1 and V is TRBV29-1, with TRBD2 identical over 16 bases. Germline V lookup: CDR1 SQVTM, CDR2 ANQGSEA. The V and J ends lost 6 bases and 7 bases, in that order; junction bases with no gene match: 9. CDR3 length: 16 amino acids. In nucleotides, the CDR3 is TGCAGCGTGGGGGGACTAGCGGGAGGGCCGCGGAATGAGCAGTTCTTC. Translation: CSVGGLAGGPRNEQFF.

This chain joins TRBV7-2 and TRBJ2-1, with 10 nucleotides matching TRBD2. Germline CDR1 and CDR2: SGHTA and FQGNSA. The CDR3 runs 14 residues. The V and J ends lost 5 bases and 4 bases, in that order; junction bases with no gene match: 2. The CDR3 sequence: CASSATSGYNEQFF. In nucleotides, the CDR3 is TGTGCCAGCAGCGCGACTAGCGGGTACAATGAGCAGTTCTTC.

This clonotype was recorded a few times. The gene calls are TRBV7-2 and TRBJ2-5, with 10 nucleotides matching TRBD2. CDR3 size: 16 residues. V trimming: 8 bases; J trimming: 5 bases; junction bases outside the gene matches: 14. Germline CDR1 is SGHTA and CDR2 is FQGNSA. CDR3 coding DNA: TGTGCCAGCGGCCAGGCTAGCGGGAGTGCGATTGAGACCCAGTACTTC. Residues: CASGQASGSAIETQYF.

The CDR3, as DNA: TGTGCCAGCTCACTTTTGGAGGACTCCTCCTACGAGCAGTACTTC. It encodes CASSLLEDSSYEQYF. The V and J genes are TRBV18 and TRBJ2-7; D might be TRBD2 (5 bases). The CDR3 sequence is 15 residues long. Between the trimmed V and J ends, which lost 4 bases and 0 bases, there was a span of 13 bases. The germline V gene has CDR1 KGHSH and CDR2 LQKENI.